Below, 10 T cell receptor beta chains from the same sample are listed, as sequenced in a study of blood T cell repertoires in COVID-19. Sequenced by immunoSEQ multiplex PCR; TCRdb stores in-frame clones only, minus some. The sample has some 200,000 clones; about 86% are singletons. The specimen sequenced was peripheral blood. The source is a woman in her 30s who had recovered from COVID-19.

This clone was observed at least ten times. Additional DNA sequences in this sample encode the identical CDR3. The chain joins TRBV6-4 to TRBJ2-3, with 9 bases aligning to TRBD2. The CDR3 has 15 amino acids. The trim removed 0 bases at V and 4 bases at J, leaving 2 bases unmatched. CDR1 MRHNA and CDR2 SNTAGT come from the germline V gene. The CDR3 here is CASSDSAGGPDTQYF. The CDR3 DNA follows: TGTGCCAGCAGTGACTCGGCGGGAGGGCCAGATACGCAGTATTTT.

The genes are TRBV19 and TRBJ2-3; tentative D call: TRBD1 (6 bases). The CDR3 spans 14 residues. Trimming stripped 5 bases from V and 1 base from J, with 10 bases between. Germline V lookup: CDR1 LNHDA, CDR2 SQIVND (reference sequence). This CDR3 is CASSGDTGTDTQYF. CDR3 sequence (DNA): TGTGCCAGTAGTGGGGACACAGGCACAGATACGCAGTATTTT.

Turning to this clone: The sample contains more than one DNA sequence encoding this CDR3. J is TRBJ2-5 and V is TRBV7-2; D may be TRBD1 (5 bases). The CDR3 length is 13 residues. V lost 5 bases and J 4 bases, leaving 11 bases between the germline ends. CDR1 SGHTA and CDR2 FQGNSA come from the germline V gene. The CDR3 nucleotides are TGTGCCAGCAGCCCACCAGGGCGAGAGACCCAGTACTTC. Translation: CASSPPGRETQYF.

This chain connects TRBV7-9 to TRBJ1-1; D is perhaps TRBD1 (5 bases). CDR1 and CDR2 from the germline V gene are SEHNR and FQNEAQ (reference sequence). The CDR3 spans 11 residues. Trimming shortened V by 2 bases and J by 10 bases, and 8 bases separated the two germline ends. In nucleotides, the CDR3 is TGTGCCAGCAGCTTATCCAGGGTAGCTTTCTTT. Its protein is CASSLSRVAFF.

The chain uses TRBV11-2 and TRBJ1-2, with D possibly TRBD1 on 6 matching bases. V lost 4 bases and J 5 bases, leaving 17 bases between the germline ends. Per the germline V gene, CDR1 is SGHAT and CDR2 is FQNNGV. The CDR3 is 15 amino acids. CDR3 bases: TGTGCCAGCAGCTCGTTGCCGATAGGGGGATATGGCTACACCTTC. This sequence encodes CASSSLPIGGYGYTF.

The rearrangement joins TRBV7-9 to TRBJ1-5; the D gene is possibly TRBD1 (5 bases). Trimming took 0 bases from V and 3 from J, leaving 6 bases between them. Germline loops: CDR1 SEHNR, CDR2 FQNEAQ (reference sequence). CDR3 length equals 14 residues. The CDR3 bases are TGTGCCAGCAGCTTAGCGGGGCTCAATCAGCCCCAGCATTTT. This translates into CASSLAGLNQPQHF.

The chain has TRBV4-1 and TRBJ2-2; 8 bases align to TRBD1. Losses at the gene ends were 0 bases for V and 1 base for J; bases not matched to a gene: 4. The CDR3 runs to 17 residues. CDR1 MGHRA and CDR2 YSYEKL come from the germline V gene. This CDR3 reads CASSQDGTGMNTGELFF. CDR3 DNA sequence: TGCGCCAGCAGCCAAGATGGGACAGGAATGAACACCGGGGAGCTGTTTTTT.

This clone was picked up many times. CDR3 in amino acids: CASSLGSRGTAVLSEQYF. The CDR3 region has the DNA TGTGCCAGCAGCTTAGGCTCCAGGGGGACAGCGGTTTTGAGCGAGCAGTACTTC. The chain has TRBV13 and TRBJ2-7; 7 bases map to TRBD1. Germline CDR1 PRHDT, CDR2 FYEKMQ (reference sequence). V lost 0 bases, J lost 6 bases, and 17 bases stayed unmatched. The CDR3 has 18 amino acids.

The chain carries TRBV9 and TRBJ1-2; D unclear. This CDR3 comprises 13 residues. From germline, CDR1 is SGDLS and CDR2 YYNGEE. Trimming took off 0 bases at V and 5 bases at J, with 8 bases between the two ends. CDR3 in DNA: TGTGCCAGCAGCGTAGGACTTCTTTATGGCTACACCTTC. It is translated as CASSVGLLYGYTF.

The chain has TRBV24-1 and TRBJ1-1; 10 bases are a match to TRBD1. Germline V gene lookup returns CDR1 KGHDR and CDR2 SFDVKD. This CDR3 spans 14 amino acids. Unmatched junction bases numbered 7, after V lost 8 bases and J lost 5 bases. As DNA, the CDR3 is TGTGCCACCAAACCGGGACAGGGGTCGACTGAAGCTTTCTTT. As protein: CATKPGQGSTEAFF.